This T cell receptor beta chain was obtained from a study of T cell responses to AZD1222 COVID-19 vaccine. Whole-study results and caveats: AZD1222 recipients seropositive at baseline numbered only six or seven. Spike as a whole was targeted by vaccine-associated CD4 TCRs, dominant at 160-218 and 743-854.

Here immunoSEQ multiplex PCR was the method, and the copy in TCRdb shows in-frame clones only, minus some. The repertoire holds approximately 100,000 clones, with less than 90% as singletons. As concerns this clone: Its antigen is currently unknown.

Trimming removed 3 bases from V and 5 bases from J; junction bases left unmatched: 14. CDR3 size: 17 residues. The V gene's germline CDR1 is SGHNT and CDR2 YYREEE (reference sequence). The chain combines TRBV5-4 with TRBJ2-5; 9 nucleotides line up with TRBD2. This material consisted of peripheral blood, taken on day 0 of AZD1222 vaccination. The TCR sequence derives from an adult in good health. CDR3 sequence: CASSSAGERGARETQYF. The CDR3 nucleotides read TGTGCCAGCAGCTCGGCAGGAGAGCGGGGGGCCAGGGAGACCCAGTACTTC.